This passage covers 27 T cell receptor beta chains from one sample sequenced in a study of tissue T cells after allogeneic stem cell transplantation. Time point here: mouse harvest day 14 after allogeneic transplant. The graft held 10^6 splenic CD5+ T cells and 10^7 T-cell-depleted bone marrow cells. Assay: immunoSEQ multiplex PCR; the TCRdb copy retains only in-frame clones and omits some. The sample shows roughly 2,600 clones, approximately 40% of them seen only once. Sequencing used gut tissue. Source of these receptors: a female BALB/c mouse given C57BL/6 T cells with graft-versus-host disease after an allogeneic hematopoietic cell transplant.

In this sample, this clone is medium-sized. Any gene name here is a mouse gene name. The read falls 1 residue short of the CDR3 end, and the missing part is taken from the germline J gene. V usage is TRBV12-1 and J usage is TRBJ2-5, with TRBD2 matching over 10 bases. This CDR3 has 14 amino acids. CDR1 and CDR2 (germline): SGHSN, HYEKVE. V was pared by 3 bases and J by 5 bases, with 4 bases of the junction left unmatched. CDR3: CASSSGLGADTQYF. CDR3 DNA (partial): TGTGCCAGCTCTTCCGGACTGGGGGCAGACACCCAGTAC.

For this clone: Gene names and germline refer to mouse. The DNA read from the CDR3 is TGCTCCAGCAGTCAGGGGACTGGGGGGTATGAACAGTAC. Translating gives CSSSQGTGGYEQY. The whole CDR3 reads CSSSQGTGGYEQYF. The V call is TRBV23, the J call TRBJ2-7; TRBD2, the D gene given by the table, was not confirmed from the DNA. Read sequence stops 1 residue before the CDR3 end, and the germline J gene provides the missing end. The CDR3 covers 14 residues. Germline-derived CDR1 and CDR2 are KGHTA and FQNQQP. Using reference TRBV23 and TRBJ2-7 for the parts outside the CDR3, the full variable domain is DAAVTQKPRYLIKMKGQEAEMKCIPEKGHTAVFWYQQKQSKELKFLIYFQNQQPLDQIDMVKERFSAVCPSSSLCSLGIRTCEAEDSALYLCSSSQGTGGYEQYFGPGTRLTVL.

This clone has a single count. Gene names denote mouse genes. The CDR3 end lies 1 residue beyond the end of the read and is filled in from the germline J gene. J is TRBJ1-1 and V is TRBV16, with D possibly TRBD1 on 6 matching bases. This CDR3 spans 12 amino acids. Per the germline V gene, CDR1 is SGHSA and CDR2 is FRNQAP. Trimming took 3 bases from V and 5 from J, leaving 7 bases between them. CDR3 bases read: TGTGCAAGCAGCTTCGGGACAACAGAAGTCTTC. Protein sequence: CASSFGTTEVF. The whole CDR3 protein is CASSFGTTEVFF.

Note on this clone: The germline and genes are mouse ones. The CDR3 end is not reached by the read, which stops 1 residue before it; the germline J gene fills it in. The chain has TRBV13-3 and TRBJ1-1; D unresolved. Looked up from germline, CDR1 is NNHDY and CDR2 is SYVADS. V lost 0 bases and J 1 base, leaving 7 bases between the germline ends. There are 14 residues in the CDR3. The DNA read from the CDR3 is TGTGCCAGCAGTGATGCTGGGCAAAACACAGAAGTCTTC. Its protein product is CASSDAGQNTEVF. The CDR3 in full is CASSDAGQNTEVFF.

A remark on this clone: The gene names given are mouse names. The sequence runs out 1 residue before the end of the CDR3; the remainder is reconstructed from the germline J gene. The chain joins TRBV26 to TRBJ1-3, with D hard to call. The CDR3 is made up of 14 amino acids. CDR1 and CDR2 from the germline V gene are KGHPV and FQNQEV (reference sequence). V lost 6 bases to trimming and J lost 0 bases, with 9 bases between them. The CDR3 sequence is CASSGPISGNTLYF. The CDR3 bases that were read are TGTGCCAGCAGCGGACCGATTTCTGGAAATACGCTCTAT.

With respect to this clone: Genes and germline come from the mouse. The read finishes 1 residue shy of the CDR3 end, and the germline J gene is used to complete it. This chain connects TRBV15 to TRBJ1-4, with TRBD1 as a possible D gene (6 bases). The V end lost 3 bases, the J end lost 1 base, and 6 bases lay between the germline ends. Germline CDR1 SGHND, CDR2 FRSKSL. The CDR3 is 14 residues long. CDR3 DNA (partial): TGTGCCAGCAGTTTGGGGGCTTCCAACGAAAGATTATTT. This sequence encodes CASSLGASNERLF. The CDR3 in full is CASSLGASNERLFF.

This clone was seen a few times. Gene names refer to mouse genes. The read comes to an end 1 residue before the CDR3 does, leaving the germline J gene to fill in the end. The chain recombines TRBV2 with TRBJ2-7, with D tentatively TRBD1 (6 bases). Trimming left V 4 bases short and J 4 bases short, with 14 bases between. The CDR3 runs to 14 residues. Germline CDR1 LGHNA, CDR2 YSYQKL. The CDR3 reads CASSLQGTTYEQYF. The sequenced CDR3 bases are TGTGCCAGCAGCCTCCAAGGGACAACTTATGAACAGTAC.

The table lists this clone with a few counts. Gene names are mouse gene names. The read ends 1 residue before the CDR3 terminus; that terminus is restored from the germline J gene. The rearrangement uses TRBV26 and TRBJ2-1; D unclear. Per germline, CDR1 KGHPV and CDR2 FQNQEV (reference sequence). The CDR3 runs 13 residues. V was clipped by 0 bases and J by 7 bases, with 7 bases between them. CDR3 protein: CASSLSPGAEQFF. The DNA read from the CDR3 is TGTGCCAGCAGTCTGTCCCCTGGAGCTGAGCAGTTC.

This clone is judged medium-sized (0.01 to 0.1%). Mouse gene names and germline throughout. The sequence runs out 1 residue before the end of the CDR3; the remainder is reconstructed from the germline J gene. Additional DNA sequences in this sample encode the identical CDR3. The rearrangement uses TRBV26 and TRBJ1-1; TRBD1 is a possible D gene (6 bases). CDR3 length: 13 amino acids. Deletions cut 6 bases from V and 1 base from J, with 9 bases between. Germline values: CDR1 KGHPV, CDR2 FQNQEV (reference sequence). CDR3 DNA (partial): TGTGCCAGCAGCCTGGGACAAAACACAGAAGTCTTC. The encoded protein is CASSLGQNTEVF. The whole CDR3 sequence reads CASSLGQNTEVFF. The entire variable domain, with the rest obtained from reference TRBV26 and TRBJ1-1, is as follows: NSKVIQTPRYLVKGQGQKAKMRCIPEKGHPVVFWYQQNKNNEFKFLINFQNQEVLQQIDMTEKRFSAECPSNSPCSLEIQSSEAGDSALYLCASSLGQNTEVFFGKGTRLTVV.

With regard to this clone: The junction departs from the called germline gene at one end, perhaps through a read error. Germline and genes here are mouse. The read gets to within 1 residue of the CDR3 end, and the germline J gene fills in the rest. The chain uses TRBV26 and TRBJ2-2; 7 bases map to TRBD1. CDR1 KGHPV and CDR2 FQNQEV come from the germline V gene (reference sequence). The CDR3 spans 16 residues. The CDR3 DNA, read in part, is TGTGCCAGCAGCCCTCCGGGACAGCCAAACGCCGGGCAGCTCTAC. It translates to CASSPPGQPNAGQLY. The whole CDR3 protein reads CASSPPGQPNAGQLYF.

A word on this clone: Genes and germline come from the mouse. The DNA ends 1 residue before the CDR3 does, and the rest of the CDR3 is filled in from the germline J gene. V and J are TRBV23 and TRBJ1-4; the table's TRBD1 call for D was not verified on the DNA. CDR1 KGHTA and CDR2 FQNQQP come from the germline V gene. CDR3 length: 14 amino acids. The CDR3 loop reads CSSSPTGANERLFF. Partial CDR3 DNA: TGCTCCAGCAGTCCGACAGGGGCCAACGAAAGATTATTT.

Comments on this clone: Gene names and germline refer to mouse. The CDR3 sequence is CASSLSGNTEVFF. CDR3 DNA, as far as it was read: TGTGCCAGCTCTCTTTCAGGGAACACAGAAGTCTTC. The rearrangement uses TRBV12-2 and TRBJ1-1; no definite D call. The read ends 1 residue before the CDR3 terminus; that terminus is restored from the germline J gene. The CDR3 consists of 13 residues. Germline CDR1 and CDR2: SGHLS and HYDKME. Trimming took off 1 base at V and 1 base at J, with 6 bases between the two ends.

A word on this clone: A far larger clone is only one base removed, so a read error is likely. The germline and genes are mouse ones. The read comes to an end 1 residue before the CDR3 does, leaving the germline J gene to fill in the end. The chain combines TRBV3 with TRBJ2-7; 11 bases are a match to TRBD2. The CDR3 is 15 residues long. Germline V gives CDR1 SNHLY, CDR2 FYNGKV (reference sequence). Partial CDR3 DNA: TGTGCCAGCAGTCGGACTGGGGGGCACTCCTCTGAACAGTAC. Its protein product is CASSRTGGHSSEQY. In full, the CDR3 is CASSRTGGHSSEQYF.

This clone was seen only a few times. The genes and germline here are from mouse. Read sequence stops 1 residue before the CDR3 end, and the germline J gene provides the missing end. V and J are TRBV14 and TRBJ2-7, with 7 bases lining up with TRBD2. The CDR3 consists of 13 residues. With V trimmed by 1 base and J by 3 bases, 1 base remained unmatched. Germline V lookup: CDR1 SGHDT, CDR2 FRDEAV. CDR3 region: CASSFRGGYEQYF. CDR3 bases read: TGTGCCAGCAGTTTCCGGGGGGGCTATGAACAGTAC.

This clone was observed a few times. The gene names here belong to mouse. The CDR3 is cut off 1 residue early in the read; its end comes from the germline J gene. The gene calls are TRBV3 and TRBJ2-7; 9 bases map to TRBD2. CDR3 length: 16 residues. Germline V lookup: CDR1 SNHLY, CDR2 FYNGKV (reference sequence). Trimming removed 0 bases from V and 0 bases from J; junction bases left unmatched: 3. CDR3: CASSLALGGSSYEQYF. The covered CDR3 bases are TGTGCCAGCAGCTTAGCCCTGGGGGGGAGCTCCTATGAACAGTAC.

This clone was detected a few times. Gene names follow the mouse nomenclature. Read sequence stops 1 residue before the CDR3 end, and the germline J gene provides the missing end. The rearrangement uses TRBV3 and TRBJ1-1; tentatively, D is TRBD1 (5 bases). The CDR3 covers 14 residues. Trimming removed 3 bases at V and 0 bases at J, with 8 bases between. Looked up from germline, CDR1 is SNHLY and CDR2 is FYNGKV (reference sequence). The part of the CDR3 DNA that was read is TGTGCCAGCAGCTTTTGGACAACAAACACAGAAGTCTTC. This encodes CASSFWTTNTEVF. The complete CDR3 sequence is CASSFWTTNTEVFF.

This clone is labeled large. Each gene name is a mouse one. Coverage ceases 1 residue before the CDR3 finishes, and the germline J gene fills in the end. The chain carries TRBV31 and TRBJ2-4; 10 positions match TRBD2. The CDR3 spans 16 residues. Germline V gene sequence: CDR1 GKSSPN, CDR2 SITVG. Losses at the gene ends were 1 base for V and 0 bases for J; bases not matched to a gene: 4. CDR3 bases read: TGTGCCTGGAGTCCGGGACTGGGGACTAGTCAAAACACCTTGTAC. Its translation is CAWSPGLGTSQNTLY. The CDR3 in its entirety is CAWSPGLGTSQNTLYF.

Comment on this clone: Here the gene names and germline are mouse. Read data end 1 residue before the CDR3 end; the end is taken from the germline J gene. V gene TRBV5 combines with J gene TRBJ2-1; D may be TRBD1 (5 bases). CDR3 length equals 14 residues. The germline V and J ends were trimmed by 4 bases and 1 base, with 8 bases remaining between them. The V gene's germline CDR1 is LGHNA and CDR2 YNLKQL (reference sequence). The sequenced CDR3 bases are TGTGCCAGCAGCCCCCGACAGAACTATGCTGAGCAGTTC. Residues: CASSPRQNYAEQF. The full CDR3 protein reads CASSPRQNYAEQFF.

Turning to this clone: Gene names denote mouse genes. The read terminates 1 residue before the CDR3 end, so the remaining end is supplied by the germline J gene. The rearrangement uses TRBV13-2 and TRBJ2-1; tentative D call: TRBD1 (6 bases). The germline V and J ends were trimmed by 1 base and 7 bases, with 12 bases remaining between them. Germline V gives CDR1 NNHNN, CDR2 SYGAGS (reference sequence). This CDR3 has 14 residues. This chain's CDR3 is CASGDPGEGAEQFF. The sequenced part of the CDR3 DNA is TGTGCCAGCGGTGATCCAGGGGAGGGGGCTGAGCAGTTC.

On this clone: The genes are named according to mouse. The read is 1 residue too short to cover the CDR3 end, so that end is filled in from the germline J gene. J is TRBJ2-7 and V is TRBV12-1; 10 bases match TRBD2. The CDR3 length is 14 residues. V trimming: 1 base; J trimming: 2 bases; junction bases outside the gene matches: 1. Germline V gene sequence: CDR1 SGHSN, CDR2 HYEKVE. The CDR3 reads CASSLTGGTYEQYF. CDR3 DNA (partial): TGTGCCAGCTCTCTGACTGGGGGGACCTATGAACAGTAC.

Points on this clone: Gene names follow the mouse nomenclature. The read is 1 residue too short to cover the CDR3 end, so that end is filled in from the germline J gene. This sequence joins TRBV26 and TRBJ1-1; D might be TRBD1 (6 bases). CDR3 length: 14 amino acids. V dropped 1 base and J dropped 3 bases, with 9 bases sitting between them. Germline V gene lookup returns CDR1 KGHPV and CDR2 FQNQEV (reference sequence). The DNA read from the CDR3 is TGTGCCAGCAGTCTGTGGGGGGGCGACACAGAAGTCTTC. Protein: CASSLWGGDTEVF. The full CDR3 protein is CASSLWGGDTEVFF.

This clone appeared a few times. Mouse gene names apply. Read coverage stops 1 residue before the CDR3 terminus; the germline J gene supplies the remainder. The chain uses TRBV3 and TRBJ2-3; weak D call: TRBD2 (5 bases). The CDR3 extends over 15 amino acids. Germline V gene lookup returns CDR1 SNHLY and CDR2 FYNGKV (reference sequence). The germline V and J ends were trimmed by 3 bases and 0 bases, with 10 bases remaining between them. The DNA read from the CDR3 is TGTGCCAGCAGCTTTTGGGGTTCTAGTGCAGAAACGCTGTAT. This translates into CASSFWGSSAETLY. The full-length CDR3 reads as CASSFWGSSAETLYF.

On this clone: Mouse gene names apply. With the read ending 1 residue before the CDR3 end, the germline J gene is used to fill in that end. V and J are TRBV3 and TRBJ2-4; D not resolved. Germline V gives CDR1 SNHLY, CDR2 FYNGKV (reference sequence). The CDR3 runs 13 residues. V lost 2 bases and J 4 bases, leaving 7 bases between the germline ends. The CDR3 protein is CASSLRAENTLYF. CDR3 DNA (partial): TGTGCCAGCAGCTTACGGGCAGAAAACACCTTGTAC.

Points on this clone: Gene names are the mouse ones. Read coverage stops 1 residue before the CDR3 terminus; the germline J gene supplies the remainder. The V and J genes are TRBV13-1 and TRBJ2-7, with TRBD1 matching over 11 bases. V lost 2 bases to trimming and J lost 6 bases; unmatched junction nucleotides: 4. CDR1 and CDR2 from the germline V gene are NSHNY and SYGAGN. The CDR3 is 14 residues long. The CDR3 DNA, read in part, is TGTGCCAGCAGTGAAGGGACAGGGGGGTGTGAACAGTAC. The encoded protein is CASSEGTGGCEQY. The full CDR3 protein reads CASSEGTGGCEQYF.

Regarding this clone: Gene names follow the mouse nomenclature. The sequenced fragment ends 1 residue before the CDR3 boundary, so the rest is inferred from the germline J gene. This chain uses TRBV26 with TRBJ2-2; D unclear. CDR1 and CDR2 from the germline V gene are KGHPV and FQNQEV (reference sequence). The germline V and J ends were trimmed by 7 bases and 0 bases, with 3 bases remaining between them. This CDR3 is built from 12 residues. The CDR3: CASTTNTGQLYF. CDR3 DNA (partial): TGTGCCAGCACAACAAACACCGGGCAGCTCTAC.

A note on this clone: The genes are named according to mouse. The read ends 1 residue early relative to the CDR3; the germline J gene fills the gap. Other DNA sequences in this sample translate to the same CDR3. This chain joins TRBV26 and TRBJ1-1, with 8 bases that match TRBD1. The trim removed 2 bases at V and 0 bases at J, leaving 2 bases unmatched. The CDR3 contains 15 residues. CDR1 is KGHPV, CDR2 FQNQEV, per germline (reference sequence). CDR3 loop: CASSLGQGANTEVFF. CDR3 bases read: TGTGCCAGCAGTCTGGGACAGGGAGCAAACACAGAAGTCTTC.

Points on this clone: The gene symbols are mouse symbols. Read data end 1 residue before the CDR3 end; the end is taken from the germline J gene. The rearrangement links TRBV26 to TRBJ1-1, with a weak D call TRBD1 (5 bases). This CDR3 spans 13 amino acids. With 0 bases removed from V and 4 bases from J, the gap between germline ends came to 6 bases. CDR1 and CDR2 from the germline V gene are KGHPV and FQNQEV (reference sequence). Partial CDR3 DNA: TGTGCCAGCAGTCTGTCTGGGGCCACAGAAGTCTTC. This sequence encodes CASSLSGATEVF. The entire CDR3 is CASSLSGATEVFF.